This T cell receptor (beta chain) was recorded in a study of tumor-infiltrating lymphocytes in primary liver carcinoma. At the level of the study: With diameters of about 4 to 11 cm, tumors were stage T1-T3 N0M0.

The input was around 0.5 ug total RNA; TCR beta cDNA was made from it with a constant-region primer. ARM-PCR, slightly modified, supplied the TCR beta libraries through three nested multiplex PCR rounds. The first two PCR rounds used TRBV1-TRBV30 forward primers with a C-beta reverse primer, 9 to 10 cycles each. TCRdb redid the calling of the multiplex PCR reads with MiXCR, one entry per CDR3 protein. The top ten hold roughly 9% of the sample, which has approximately 310,000 distinct CDR3 sequences, 55% to 65% seen once. This clonotype was observed at least ten times. Its specificity is not known. Unsorted whole blood yielded the blood RNA, and germline DNA was also extracted. The V end was cut by 0 bases, the J end by 4 bases, with 16 bases between. CDR1 and CDR2 (germline): SQVTM, ANQGSEA. This CDR3 contains 16 residues. Study results and limitations: Tumor region pairs overlapped more than did tumor-adjacent and tumor-blood pairs.

Sequenced input: peripheral blood. The receptor's source is a man aged 35-49 years with primary liver carcinoma and hepatitis B virus infection. The genes are TRBV29-1 and TRBJ2-1; D is possibly TRBD2 (5 bases). CDR3 DNA sequence: TGCAGCGTTGAAGATCCGTTGCTAGCCTCTTACAATGAGCAGTTCTTC. Encoded protein: CSVEDPLLASYNEQFF.